The rows below give T cell receptor beta chains drawn from one sample of a study of OX40 agonist ivuxolimab in advanced cancers. The table came from immunoSEQ multiplex PCR; TCRdb's copy has only in-frame clones and leaves some out. Of 55,000 to 65,000 clones listed, roughly 85% are singletons. The sequences come from CD4+ or CD8+ T cells sorted from blood, collected in a trial of the OX40 agonist ivuxolimab. All receptors come from an adult with an advanced solid tumor such as melanoma, head and neck, liver or kidney cancer. CDR3s include the opening cysteine and the closing phenylalanine or tryptophan. Each record gives: J gene, V gene, CDR3 protein.

>TRBJ2-3|TRBV5-1
CASSLEGTDTQYF
>TRBJ2-1|TRBV4-2
CASSYNPSRDSSYNEQFF
>TRBJ1-5|TRBV6-1
CASSVFGQKSQPQHF
>TRBJ1-1|TRBV11-1
CASSLVPNTEAFF
>TRBJ1-1|TRBV28
CASRGTARAEAFF
>TRBJ2-1|TRBV27
CASSQHYRNEQFF
>TRBJ1-2|TRBV7-2
CASSLRLRDSYTF
>TRBJ1-5|TRBV7-2
CASSLGGEGQPQHF
>TRBJ1-2|TRBV5-1
CASSLGGAGSGYTF
>TRBJ1-1|TRBV6-1
CASSENSQGGPVEAFF
>TRBJ2-7|TRBV4-2
CASSQETASYEQYF
>TRBJ2-1|TRBV2
CASRLAGGLDEQFF
>TRBJ1-1|TRBV19
CASIPGQGRNTEAFF
>TRBJ2-1|TRBV18
CASSPGTGVGNEQFF
>TRBJ2-1|TRBV30
CAWNLAGGGNEQFF
>TRBJ2-2|TRBV21-1
CASSKRGTSSTGELFF